This TCR beta chain was recorded in a study of CD8+ T cells in alopecia areata. The treatment was: oral pan-JAK inhibitor, 5-10 mg twice daily. The germline V gene encodes CDR1 SQVTM and CDR2 ANQGSEA. CDR3 length equals 13 residues. Trimming cost V 2 bases and J 2 bases; bases outside gene matches: 3. Remarks on this clone: Its target is not known.

Study results and caveats: The treated group had a single nonresponder, limiting CD8+ expansion-response conclusions.

Sequencing relied on a cDNA template that was reverse transcribed from extracted RNA. Sequencing was performed with immunoSEQ multiplex PCR; in TCRdb, only in-frame clones are kept and a portion is missing. The sample lists fewer than 150,000 clones, 65% to 90% occurring once. The input for sequencing was CD8+ T cells sorted from blood, taken at week 4, from a patient treated with tofacitinib. This chain joins TRBV29-1 and TRBJ2-7; 7 bases fit TRBD1. This TCR was recovered from a human donor with alopecia areata. The CDR3 is CSVEYDRAYEQYF. For the CDR3, the DNA is TGCAGCGTTGAATATGACAGGGCCTACGAGCAGTACTTC.